These 18 T cell receptor beta chains originate from one sample sequenced in a study of T cell repertoires in cytomegalovirus infection. No antigen is known for these receptors. TCRdb reanalysed the reads using MiXCR and keeps one entry per CDR3 protein. The sample has approximately 990,000 distinct CDR3 sequences; 31% are singletons. The source material was cultured CD8+ T cells from PBMCs, sampled from culture after CMV antigen stimulation. These receptors were collected from a human donor in good health (CMV status not recorded). Some clones in this sample may be carry-over from other donors' samples.

V is TRBV20-1 and J is TRBJ2-3, with D unresolved. V was cut by 6 bases and J by 1 base, with 11 bases left in between. Germline loops: CDR1 DFQATT, CDR2 SNEGSKA (reference sequence). The CDR3 extends over 13 amino acids. The CDR3 nucleotides read TGCAGTGCCTTTGTCCAAGGCACAGATACGCAGTATTTT. Its translation: CSAFVQGTDTQYF.

On this clonotype: A much more abundant neighbour one base away suggests this may be a read error. The CDR3 coding sequence is TGTGCTAGCAGCTCTATATTGGGCCACATCAATGAGCAGTTCTTC. This codes for CASSSILGHINEQFF. This chain connects TRBV7-6 to TRBJ2-1; D remains unclear. The CDR3 totals 15 residues. Germline CDR1 SGHVS, CDR2 FNYEAQ.

This rearrangement joins TRBV10-3 to TRBJ2-1, with D unclear. Germline V gene data show CDR1 as ENHRY and CDR2 as SYGVKD. The CDR3 spans 15 residues. Trimming left V 2 bases short and J 8 bases short, with 16 bases between. The CDR3 loop reads CAISEPSNKDDEQFF. CDR3 nucleotide sequence: TGTGCCATCAGTGAGCCATCTAATAAAGACGATGAGCAGTTCTTC.

The V and J genes are TRBV4-1 and TRBJ2-1; 9 bases agree with TRBD2. This CDR3 is 15 amino acids long. Germline CDR1 is MGHRA and CDR2 is YSYEKL. The trim removed 0 bases at V and 6 bases at J, leaving 3 bases unmatched. CDR3 DNA: TGCGCCAGCAGCCAAGAACCGCGGGGGGGCAATGAGCAGTTCTTC. Translating gives CASSQEPRGGNEQFF.

The chain employs TRBV5-6 and TRBJ2-1; D ambiguous. Germline V gene sequence: CDR1 SGHDT, CDR2 YYEEEE. V dropped 4 bases and J dropped 0 bases, with 11 bases sitting between them. CDR3 length: 15 residues. CDR3 sequence reads: CASSPKTFSYNEQFF. The CDR3 DNA sequence: TGTGCCAGCAGCCCCAAGACCTTCTCCTACAATGAGCAGTTCTTC.

The chain links TRBV9 to TRBJ2-3, with D tentatively TRBD1 or TRBD2 (6 bases each). The CDR3 covers 14 residues. The V and J ends lost 2 bases and 7 bases respectively, with 14 bases between them. Germline values: CDR1 SGDLS, CDR2 YYNGEE. The CDR3 region is CASSVGGGDNTQYF. The CDR3 DNA sequence: TGTGCCAGCAGCGTGGGGGGCGGGGATAATACGCAGTATTTT.

This clonotype was observed many times. The rearrangement joins TRBV7-8 to TRBJ1-5; D is unclear. This CDR3 is 15 amino acids long. V lost 4 bases and J 6 bases, leaving 16 bases between the germline ends. Germline-derived CDR1 and CDR2 are SGHVS and FQNEAQ. The CDR3 is CASSSPREVGQPQHF. CDR3 nucleotide sequence: TGTGCCAGCAGCTCTCCCCGGGAAGTCGGTCAGCCCCAGCATTTT.

The V call is TRBV12-3 or TRBV12-4, the J call TRBJ1-1, with D uncertain. V lost 6 bases and J 1 base, leaving 9 bases between the germline ends. This CDR3 comprises 13 residues. The CDR3 reads CASRSGSNTEAFF. The CDR3 DNA reads as TGTGCCAGCAGGTCGGGATCGAACACTGAAGCTTTCTTT.

This clonotype was seen more than once but under ten times. This sequence joins TRBV11-2 and TRBJ2-7; TRBD1 is a possible D gene (5 bases). CDR3 size: 15 residues. Trimming took off 2 bases at V and 0 bases at J, with 11 bases between the two ends. The germline V gene encodes CDR1 SGHAT and CDR2 FQNNGV. This CDR3 reads CASSLWQGSSYEQYF. CDR3 coding DNA: TGTGCCAGCAGCTTATGGCAGGGTAGCTCCTACGAGCAGTACTTC.

The chain combines TRBV29-1 with TRBJ1-1; D is uncertain. CDR3 length equals 17 residues. Looked up from germline, CDR1 is SQVTM and CDR2 is ANQGSEA. V lost 4 bases and J lost 3, with 24 bases in between. The CDR3 here is CSVARQAQEGWYTEAFF. The CDR3 DNA sequence: TGCAGCGTTGCCAGACAAGCTCAAGAAGGTTGGTACACTGAAGCTTTCTTT.

The rearrangement links TRBV20-1 to TRBJ1-1, with 8 positions matching TRBD1. V dropped 4 bases and J dropped 10; count of bases not matched to a gene: 8. The CDR3 contains 12 residues. Germline V gives CDR1 DFQATT, CDR2 SNEGSKA (reference sequence). The CDR3 is CSAIVRGQRAFF. The CDR3 region has the DNA TGCAGTGCTATAGTCAGGGGGCAAAGAGCTTTCTTT.

The chain couples TRBV6-6 to TRBJ1-6; 7 bases agree with TRBD1. The ends lost 2 bases at V and 4 bases at J; junction bases unmatched: 8. Germline V gene data show CDR1 as MNHNY and CDR2 as SVGAGI (reference sequence). This CDR3 is built from 17 residues. The CDR3 DNA follows: TGTGCCAGCAGTTACGGCGGGACAGAGATTTATAATTCACCCCTCCACTTT. Translating gives CASSYGGTEIYNSPLHF.

Comments on this clonotype: Given a much more abundant clone one base away, this may be a read error. The rearrangement uses TRBV2 and TRBJ2-3; 10 bases align to TRBD2. Germline loops: CDR1 SNHLY, CDR2 FYNNEI. V shed 4 bases and J 1 base; nucleotides not matched to a gene: 2. The CDR3 is made up of 15 amino acids. CDR3 residues: CASSAGTSGTDTQYF. CDR3 nucleotide sequence: TGTGCCAGCAGTGCCGGGACTAGCGGCACAGATACGCAGTATTTT.

In DNA, the CDR3 is TGTGCCAGCAGCCAAAGTCCCAAGGGGGGCACTGAAGCTTTCTTT. Translating gives CASSQSPKGGTEAFF. The chain couples TRBV4-2 to TRBJ1-1; TRBD1 is a possible D gene (6 bases). This CDR3 is built from 15 residues. The V end lost 2 bases, the J end lost 4 bases, and 14 bases lay between the germline ends. Germline CDR1 is LGHNA and CDR2 is YNFKEQ.

This clonotype was detected only a few times. This chain links TRBV7-9 with TRBJ2-1, with 15 bases that match TRBD2. The J segment lost 8 bases and the V segment lost 4 bases, leaving 6 bases of the junction unmatched. From germline, CDR1 is SEHNR and CDR2 FQNEAQ (reference sequence). This CDR3 comprises 16 residues. For the CDR3, the DNA is TGTGCCAGCAGCTCCAGGACTAGCGGGGGGGTCCATGAGCAGTTCTTC. Translation gives CASSSRTSGGVHEQFF. Full variable domain (missing parts from reference TRBV7-9 and TRBJ2-1): DTGVSQNPRHKITKRGQNVTFRCDPISEHNRLYWYRQTLGQGPEFLTYFQNEAQLEKSRLLSDRFSAERPKGSFSTLEIQRTEQGDSAMYLCASSSRTSGGVHEQFFGPGTRLTVL.

This clonotype has only a few counts. The chain recombines TRBV19 with TRBJ1-1, with a weak D call TRBD1 (6 bases). Trimming took off 9 bases at V and 4 bases at J, with 12 bases between the two ends. This CDR3 is built from 12 residues. Germline CDR1 LNHDA, CDR2 SQIVND (reference sequence). The CDR3: CASAWGATEAFF. CDR3 coding DNA: TGTGCCAGCGCTTGGGGGGCCACTGAAGCTTTCTTT.

The V gene is TRBV11-2, the J gene TRBJ2-7, with D unresolved. Germline CDR1 is SGHAT and CDR2 is FQNNGV. V gave up 6 bases and J gave up 2 bases, with 17 bases separating them. The CDR3 consists of 15 residues. The CDR3 loop reads CASSLDGRGPYEQYV. The CDR3 bases are TGTGCCAGCAGTCTTGACGGACGAGGCCCCTACGAGCAGTACGTC.

The rearrangement uses TRBV28 and TRBJ1-1; D unclear. Germline V CDR1 and CDR2: MDHEN, SYDVKM. The CDR3 contains 15 residues. V was cut by 7 bases and J by 1 base, with 16 bases left in between. CDR3 coding DNA: TGTGCCAGCACCGGCCGGGTGTGGTCGAACACTGAAGCTTTCTTT. This translates into CASTGRVWSNTEAFF.